The T cell receptor (beta chain) described here comes from a study of identical twins. This clonotype was detected ten times or more. Its antigen is not identified. Each CDR3 protein gets one entry after TCRdb re-called the 5' RACE reads with MiXCR. The sample holds approximately 600,000 distinct CDR3 sequences; just under 10% are singletons and the top ten take roughly 3.2%. Study-wide points: It was out-of-frame TCR alpha sharing in monozygotic twins that models underestimated.

This CDR3 spans 15 amino acids. The V gene lost 4 bases and the J gene lost 4 bases, with 14 bases spanning the gap. Looked up from germline, CDR1 is SGHDN and CDR2 is FVKESK. These data also formed part of another study, on yellow fever vaccine responses in identical twins.

The sequence was collected from a woman younger than 35 in good health. The chain recombines TRBV14 with TRBJ2-1; perhaps TRBD2 as D (6 bases). Sequences were obtained from PBMCs. CDR3 residues: CASSRATGVYNEQFF. CDR3 nucleotides: TGTGCCAGCAGCCGAGCCACGGGGGTTTACAATGAGCAGTTCTTC.